This TCR beta chain is drawn from a study of T cells after yellow fever vaccination. Overall study context: Each low-cell-number fraction was prepared by means of SMART-Seq v4 Ultra Low Input. Findings of the study overall: FACS-sorted repertoires might harbor abundant contaminating clonotypes from the bulk population. A large majority of primary-vaccination clones showed up again after the booster (roughly 95% CD4, 75% to 90% CD8).

Germline-derived CDR1 and CDR2 are LNHDA and SQIVND (reference sequence). The CDR3 covers 12 residues. Trimming removed 7 bases from V and 6 bases from J, with 9 bases in between. UMIs and a universal primer site were added when TCR cDNA was made by 5'RACE template switching. TCRdb reprocessed the 5' RACE reads with MiXCR, giving one entry per CDR3 protein. The sample shows 450,000 to 550,000 distinct CDR3 sequences, around a fifth of them seen only once. As to this clonotype: Its target is not known.

The source material was PBMCs, sampled about 21 days after the first yellow fever vaccination. V usage is TRBV19 and J usage is TRBJ2-2; a possible D gene is TRBD2 (5 bases). The sequence was collected from a man aged 18-30 years who received the YFV17D yellow fever vaccine. CDR3 sequence: CASTRDPGELFF. Here the CDR3 DNA reads TGTGCCAGTACTCGGGATCCCGGGGAGCTGTTTTTT.